This is a list of T cell receptor beta chains from one sample in a study of blood T cell repertoires in COVID-19. Generated by immunoSEQ multiplex PCR, the TCRdb table keeps only in-frame clones and is missing some. Of about 380,000 clones detected, 85% to 90% appear once; the ten largest clones hold 6.5%. Source material: peripheral blood. These TCRs come from a young man with active or convalescent COVID-19. Each CDR3 is given with its conserved first and last residue. D genes are given only for firm matches. Size tells how often a clone was seen (once, few, many) or the class of an expanded clone, and some rows leave it out.

d_call j_call v_call clone_size cdr3_aa cdr3_nt
TRBD1 TRBJ1-2 TRBV4-3 - CASSQDRTGYIRGYTF TGCGCCAGCAGCCAAGATAGGACAGGGTACATTCGTGGCTACACCTTC
- TRBJ2-2 TRBV21-1 - CASSKDGPVGQENTGELFF TGTGCCAGCAGCAAAGATGGCCCCGTAGGACAGGAAAACACCGGGGAGCTGTTTTTT
TRBD2 TRBJ2-7 TRBV6-5 - CASRSSGPTYEQYF TGTGCCAGCAGATCTAGCGGCCCCACCTACGAGCAGTACTTC
TRBD2 TRBJ2-3 TRBV5-1 - CASSLAPSGGTDTQYF TGCGCCAGCAGCTTGGCGCCTAGCGGGGGCACAGATACGCAGTATTTT
- TRBJ2-2 TRBV28 - CASSPAGNTGELFF TGTGCCAGCAGTCCGGCGGGTAACACCGGGGAGCTGTTTTTT
- TRBJ1-6 TRBV11-2 - CASSPQGPYNSPLHF TGTGCCAGCAGCCCCCAGGGCCCCTATAATTCACCCCTCCACTTT
- TRBJ1-1 TRBV7-2 - CASSSLLTEAFF TGTGCCAGCAGCTCCCTATTGACTGAAGCTTTCTTT
- TRBJ1-1 TRBV9 - CASSVSSNTEAFF TGTGCCAGCAGCGTGTCTTCCAACACTGAAGCTTTCTTT
TRBD1 TRBJ1-5 TRBV7-8 - CASSPRQGTNQPQHF TGTGCCAGCAGCCCAAGACAGGGGACTAATCAGCCCCAGCATTTT
- TRBJ1-2 TRBV29-1 - CSVDSAGGGYTF TGCAGCGTTGACAGTGCAGGAGGGGGCTACACCTTC
- TRBJ1-1 TRBV19 once CASSPDVGQRAFF TGTGCCAGTAGTCCCGACGTCGGACAGAGGGCTTTCTTT
- TRBJ1-6 TRBV7-8 - CASSLIIQGGPSSPDNSPLHF TGTGCCAGCAGCTTAATTATTCAGGGTGGCCCCTCTTCACCAGATAATTCACCCCTCCACTTT
- TRBJ2-1 TRBV19 once CASSPRTVNEQFF TGTGCCAGTAGTCCTCGGACAGTCAATGAGCAGTTCTTC
- TRBJ2-2 TRBV5-8 - CASSLVFYTGELFF TGTGCCAGCAGCTTGGTTTTCTACACCGGGGAGCTGTTTTTT
TRBD1 TRBJ1-5 TRBV15 - CATSTGQEYSNQPQHF TGTGCCACCAGCACCGGACAGGAATATAGCAATCAGCCCCAGCATTTT
- TRBJ2-1 TRBV9 - CASSSWGRDRTNEQFF TGTGCCAGCAGCTCTTGGGGGAGGGACAGGACGAATGAGCAGTTCTTC
TRBD1 TRBJ1-2 TRBV9 - CASSGGQGVSYGYTF TGTGCCAGCAGCGGCGGACAGGGAGTTAGCTATGGCTACACCTTC
TRBD2 TRBJ2-3 TRBV24-1 - CATSDPGGGVLRGQYF TGTGCCACCAGTGATCCCGGCGGGGGAGTGCTCCGGGGGCAGTATTTT
- TRBJ1-6 TRBV6-5 - CASTPGGSYNSPLHF TGTGCCAGCACCCCCGGGGGCTCCTATAATTCACCCCTCCACTTT
TRBD2 TRBJ2-1 TRBV5-1 - CASSLDSLAGGRSEQFF TGCGCCAGCAGCTTGGACTCACTAGCGGGGGGGCGAAGTGAGCAGTTCTTC
- TRBJ2-1 TRBV28 - CASRSAGLSYNEQFF TGTGCCAGCAGGTCGGCGGGCCTCTCCTACAATGAGCAGTTCTTC
- TRBJ2-7 TRBV4-3 - CASSQDSLYYEQYF TGCGCCAGCAGCCAAGACTCCCTTTACTACGAGCAGTACTTC